These 23 T cell receptor beta chains originate from one sample sequenced in a study of T-cell memory formation after mild COVID-19. Each CDR3 protein gets one entry after TCRdb re-called the 5' RACE reads with MiXCR. Of about 210,000 distinct CDR3 sequences in the sample, roughly a tenth were seen once. Sequenced material: PBMCs or a T cell subset sorted from them (not recorded which). These receptors originate from a man younger than 35 who had mild COVID-19 (a few samples of this study predate the infection). Cell type and time point are not known.

This clonotype has more than one count but fewer than ten. CDR3 sequence (DNA): TGTGCCAGCAGCTTAGGTCCCGGTGCTGGGGCCAACGTCCTGACTTTC. It encodes CASSLGPGAGANVLTF. The chain employs TRBV5-5 and TRBJ2-6; no clear D gene. Trimming pared 2 bases from V and 2 bases from J, leaving 11 bases between. Germline V lookup: CDR1 SGHKS, CDR2 YYEKEE (reference sequence). This CDR3 has 16 amino acids.

This chain joins TRBV7-2 and TRBJ1-2, with 9 bases identical to TRBD1. Germline lookup yields CDR1 SGHTA and CDR2 FQGNSA. V dropped 5 bases and J dropped 4; count of bases not matched to a gene: 8. This CDR3 comprises 15 residues. CDR3 coding DNA: TGTGCCAGCAGCCTATATACAGGGGGCGCCTATGGCTACACCTTC. Translated, it gives CASSLYTGGAYGYTF.

This clonotype is a singleton in its sample. The chain couples TRBV12-3 or TRBV12-4 to TRBJ1-2; D not resolved. V dropped 4 bases and J dropped 8 bases, with 17 bases sitting between them. The CDR3 runs 14 residues. The CDR3 reads CASSSNRALGGYTF. DNA of the CDR3: TGTGCCAGCAGTTCGAACCGCGCGTTAGGGGGCTACACCTTC.

This clonotype was observed a handful of times. This sequence joins TRBV7-6 and TRBJ1-2; D is undetermined. The CDR3 consists of 16 residues. V was pared by 1 base and J by 1 base, with 13 bases between. Germline loops: CDR1 SGHVS, CDR2 FNYEAQ. CDR3 residues: CASSLVYNSHNYGYTF. In nucleotides, the CDR3 is TGTGCCAGCAGCTTAGTTTATAACAGCCATAACTATGGCTACACCTTC.

In its sample, this clonotype was seen many times. The genes are TRBV7-3 and TRBJ2-1; 8 bases fit TRBD2. CDR3 length equals 15 residues. Germline V gives CDR1 SGHTA, CDR2 FQGTGA. The V gene end was trimmed by 2 bases and the J gene end by 7 bases; junction bases not matched to a gene: 7. The DNA for the CDR3 is TGTGCCAGCAGCTTATACGGGGGGGCAGGGAATGAGCAGTTCTTC. It translates to CASSLYGGAGNEQFF.

This clonotype was found a few times. The gene calls are TRBV7-2 and TRBJ2-3, with D perhaps being TRBD1 or TRBD2 (6 bases each). V lost 3 bases and J 5 bases, leaving 18 bases between the germline ends. CDR3 length: 16 residues. From germline, CDR1 is SGHTA and CDR2 FQGNSA. CDR3 nucleotides: TGTGCCAGCAGCTTTGCGGGACTCCCGACAGGAGATACGCAGTATTTT. Residues: CASSFAGLPTGDTQYF.

The chain uses TRBV10-3 and TRBJ2-5; a possible D gene is TRBD1 (6 bases). Between the trimmed V and J ends, which lost 3 bases and 3 bases, there was a span of 14 bases. Germline CDR1 reads ENHRY; CDR2 reads SYGVKD. CDR3 length equals 15 residues. The CDR3 DNA follows: TGTGCCATCAGTGATCTCTGGGGGCGGGAAGAGACCCAGTACTTC. Protein: CAISDLWGREETQYF.

This clonotype has just a few counts. The rearrangement uses TRBV28 and TRBJ1-1; D might be TRBD1 (5 bases). Germline V gene lookup returns CDR1 MDHEN and CDR2 SYDVKM. The V gene lost 7 bases and the J gene lost 1 base, with 16 bases spanning the gap. This CDR3 spans 15 amino acids. This chain's CDR3 is CASKDTQGPNTEAFF. CDR3 nucleotides: TGTGCCAGCAAAGACACCCAGGGACCGAACACTGAAGCTTTCTTT.

This chain uses TRBV20-1 with TRBJ2-5; 9 positions agree with TRBD2. This CDR3 spans 15 amino acids. Trimming took 3 bases from V and 1 from J; bases not matched to a gene: 6. The germline gives CDR1 DFQATT, CDR2 SNEGSKA (reference sequence). DNA for the CDR3: TGCAGTGCTAGCGGAGCGGGGGGATTCCAAGAGACCCAGTACTTC. It encodes CSASGAGGFQETQYF.

The sample holds many counts of this clonotype. The chain carries TRBV12-3 or TRBV12-4 and TRBJ2-2; no clear D. Trimming pared 2 bases from V and 3 bases from J, leaving 10 bases between. The CDR3 spans 15 residues. In DNA, the CDR3 is TGTGCCAGCAGTTTAAGGTCCGGGTACACCGGGGAGCTGTTTTTT. This gives the protein CASSLRSGYTGELFF.

This clonotype was found many times. The gene calls are TRBV11-1 and TRBJ2-7; no definite D call. Germline-derived CDR1 and CDR2 are SGHAT and FQDESV (reference sequence). This CDR3 contains 11 residues. V dropped 1 base and J dropped 12 bases, with 10 bases sitting between them. The CDR3 spells CASSLGEGPYF. The CDR3 DNA reads as TGTGCCAGCAGCTTAGGAGAAGGCCCGTACTTC.

At least ten counts were recorded for this clonotype. This chain connects TRBV5-1 to TRBJ2-7, with D possibly TRBD1 on 5 matching bases. The CDR3 is made up of 15 amino acids. V gave up 7 bases and J gave up 3 bases, with 20 bases separating them. Germline CDR1 SGHRS, CDR2 YFSETQ. CDR3 DNA sequence: TGCGCCAGCGGGGCTCCGGGCCGCTCCTACTACGAGCAGTACGTC. Translated: CASGAPGRSYYEQYV.

The V gene is TRBV3-1, the J gene TRBJ1-5; D may be TRBD1 (5 bases). The CDR3 spans 15 residues. The ends were cut back, 0 bases at V and 5 bases at J, with 11 bases in the middle. The germline V gene has CDR1 LGHDT and CDR2 YNNKEL (reference sequence). CDR3 sequence: CASSQDSRDDQPQHF. The CDR3 DNA follows: TGTGCCAGCAGCCAAGATAGTAGGGACGATCAGCCCCAGCATTTT.

In its sample, this clonotype was seen a few times. In DNA form, the CDR3 reads TGTGCCAGCAGCGTCGGGGGCAACTCCTACAATGAGCAGTTCTTC. It codes for CASSVGGNSYNEQFF. The chain joins TRBV9 to TRBJ2-1; D assignment may be TRBD1 or TRBD2 (6 bases each). The V gene lost 2 bases and the J gene lost 0 bases, with 9 bases spanning the gap. The CDR3 runs 15 residues. Looked up from germline, CDR1 is SGDLS and CDR2 is YYNGEE.

The sample holds a few counts of this clonotype. V is TRBV7-2 and J is TRBJ2-1; no clear D. Germline CDR1 reads SGHTA; CDR2 reads FQGNSA. This CDR3 is 13 amino acids long. V dropped 4 bases and J dropped 1 base, with 5 bases sitting between them. Written as DNA, the CDR3 is TGTGCCAGCAGCTCTTGGTCCTACAATGAGCAGTTCTTC. Protein: CASSSWSYNEQFF. The full variable domain, in which reference TRBV7-2 and TRBJ2-1 provide the parts outside the CDR3, is GAGVSQSPSNKVTEKGKDVELRCDPISGHTALYWYRQSLGQGLEFLIYFQGNSAPDKSGLPSDRFSAERTGGSVSTLTIQRTQQEDSAVYLCASSSWSYNEQFFGPGTRLTVL.

The V and J genes are TRBV7-2 and TRBJ2-2; D unresolved. The germline V gene has CDR1 SGHTA and CDR2 FQGNSA. V was trimmed by 0 bases and J by 5 bases, leaving 1 base between them. The length of the CDR3 is 12 residues. As DNA, the CDR3 is TGTGCCAGCAGCTTAGCGACCGGGGAGCTGTTTTTT. Amino acid sequence: CASSLATGELFF.

A few counts support this clonotype. The chain joins TRBV7-9 to TRBJ1-2; D perhaps matches TRBD1 (6 bases). CDR1 is SEHNR, CDR2 FQNEAQ, per germline (reference sequence). Trimming cost V 5 bases and J 3 bases, with 13 bases left between them. The CDR3 length is 14 residues. In DNA, the CDR3 is TGTGCCAGCAGCGGCTACAGGGCCCACTATGGCTACACCTTC. This codes for CASSGYRAHYGYTF. The variable domain in full, with the rest retrieved from reference TRBV7-9 and TRBJ1-2, is DTGVSQNPRHKITKRGQNVTFRCDPISEHNRLYWYRQTLGQGPEFLTYFQNEAQLEKSRLLSDRFSAERPKGSFSTLEIQRTEQGDSAMYLCASSGYRAHYGYTFGSGTRLTVV.

This clonotype was counted only a few times. This CDR3 is CASIPGLGRNTEAFF. The CDR3 region has the DNA TGTGCCAGTATCCCCGGGTTGGGGAGGAACACTGAAGCTTTCTTT. The genes are TRBV19 and TRBJ1-1; D is unresolved. The length of the CDR3 is 15 residues. Trimming left V 7 bases short and J 1 base short, with 16 bases between. Germline values: CDR1 LNHDA, CDR2 SQIVND (reference sequence).

This clonotype occurred many times. The chain joins TRBV29-1 to TRBJ2-2; weak D call: TRBD1 (7 bases). The germline gives CDR1 SQVTM, CDR2 ANQGSEA. The CDR3 totals 13 residues. The ends were cut back, 6 bases at V and 5 bases at J, with 13 bases in the middle. The CDR3 sequence: CSVGLQGTGELFF. The DNA for the CDR3 is TGCAGCGTAGGACTACAGGGGACCGGGGAGCTGTTTTTT.

J is TRBJ1-4 and V is TRBV28; possibly TRBD1 for D (6 bases). With 3 bases removed from V and 3 bases from J, the gap between germline ends came to 11 bases. The germline gives CDR1 MDHEN, CDR2 SYDVKM. The CDR3 length is 15 residues. In DNA form, the CDR3 reads TGTGCCAGCAGTTTGGCGCCAGGGGCTAATGAAAAACTGTTTTTT. Its protein product is CASSLAPGANEKLFF.

This clonotype showed up just a few times. The chain employs TRBV20-1 and TRBJ1-5, with a tentative D call TRBD1 (5 bases). Per germline, CDR1 DFQATT and CDR2 SNEGSKA (reference sequence). This CDR3 contains 12 residues. Trimming left V 4 bases short and J 6 bases short, with 10 bases between. The CDR3 region has the DNA TGCAGTGCTAATTATCAGGGTCAGCCCCAGCATTTT. Its translation: CSANYQGQPQHF.

This clonotype was recorded a few times. The CDR3 coding sequence is TGCGCCAGCAGCTCCGCCGGGACGCCCTACGAGCAGTACTTC. It translates to CASSSAGTPYEQYF. The chain employs TRBV5-1 and TRBJ2-7; D may match TRBD1 or TRBD2 (5 bases each). The CDR3 consists of 14 residues. Trimming shortened V by 3 bases and J by 2 bases, and 12 bases separated the two germline ends. Germline CDR1 and CDR2: SGHRS and YFSETQ.

This clonotype showed up many times. The genes are TRBV7-2 and TRBJ1-1; tentative D call: TRBD1 (5 bases). This CDR3 has 11 residues. The V gene's germline CDR1 is SGHTA and CDR2 FQGNSA. Trimming stripped 6 bases from V and 11 bases from J, with 13 bases between. The CDR3, as DNA: TGTGCCAGCAGGCTCGAAGAGGGGGCTTTCTTT. Its translation is CASRLEEGAFF.